This T cell receptor (beta chain) came from a study of T-cell memory formation after mild COVID-19. Only a few counts were recorded for this clonotype. Its antigen is still unknown. TCRdb redid the calling of the 5' RACE reads with MiXCR, one entry per CDR3 protein. There are 410,000 or so distinct CDR3 sequences in the sample; about 25% occur only once, and around 13% lies in the top ten. This CDR3 region has 15 residues. With 4 bases clipped from V and 5 bases from J, the junction kept 12 bases outside the gene matches. The germline V gene encodes CDR1 SGHRS and CDR2 YFSETQ. Notes on the study in general: Most CD4+ clones that shrank were in CM and EM, while CD8+ ones turned up in EMRA.

The source material was PBMCs or a T cell subset sorted from them (not recorded which). V usage is TRBV5-1 and J usage is TRBJ2-7; 7 bases are shared with TRBD1. The receptor was isolated from an adult woman who had mild COVID-19 (a few samples of this study predate the infection). Cell type and time point are not known. CDR3 nucleotide sequence: TGCGCCAGCAGCCCCACCCGGACAGGAGGCCACGAGCAGTACTTC. It translates to CASSPTRTGGHEQYF.